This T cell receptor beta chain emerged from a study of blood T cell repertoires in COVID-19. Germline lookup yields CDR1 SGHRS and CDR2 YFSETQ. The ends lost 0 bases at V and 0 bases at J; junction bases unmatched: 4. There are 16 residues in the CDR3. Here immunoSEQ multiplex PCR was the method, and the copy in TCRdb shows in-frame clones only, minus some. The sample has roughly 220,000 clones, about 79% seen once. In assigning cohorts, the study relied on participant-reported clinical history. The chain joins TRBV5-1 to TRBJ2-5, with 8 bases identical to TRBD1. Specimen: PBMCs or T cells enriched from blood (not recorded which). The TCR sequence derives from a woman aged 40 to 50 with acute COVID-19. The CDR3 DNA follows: TGCGCCAGCAGCTTGGCTCCAGGGGGCAACCAAGAGACCCAGTACTTC. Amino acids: CASSLAPGGNQETQYF.